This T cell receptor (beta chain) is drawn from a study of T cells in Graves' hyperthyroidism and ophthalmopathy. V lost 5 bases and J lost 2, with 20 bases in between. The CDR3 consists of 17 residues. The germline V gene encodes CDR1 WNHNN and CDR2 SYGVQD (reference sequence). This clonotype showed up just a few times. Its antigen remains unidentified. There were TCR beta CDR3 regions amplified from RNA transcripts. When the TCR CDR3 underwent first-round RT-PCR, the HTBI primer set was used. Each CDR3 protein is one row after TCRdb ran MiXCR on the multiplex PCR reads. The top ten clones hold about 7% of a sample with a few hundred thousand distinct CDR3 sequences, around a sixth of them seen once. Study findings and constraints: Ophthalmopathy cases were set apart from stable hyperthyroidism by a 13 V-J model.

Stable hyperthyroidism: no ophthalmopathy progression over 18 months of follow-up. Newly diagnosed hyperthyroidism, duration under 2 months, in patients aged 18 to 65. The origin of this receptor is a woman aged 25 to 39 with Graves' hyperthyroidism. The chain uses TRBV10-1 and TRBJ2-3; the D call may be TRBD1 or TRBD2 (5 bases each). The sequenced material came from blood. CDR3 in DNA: TGCGCCAGCAGTAAAGGCGAGGGGCCAAGAGCCACAGATACGCAGTATTTT. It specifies CASSKGEGPRATDTQYF.